The 8 T cell receptor beta chains below all came from one sample that was sequenced in a study of T cell repertoires in cytomegalovirus infection. TCRdb ran MiXCR on the reads and lists one entry per CDR3 protein. The sample lists approximately 140,000 distinct CDR3 sequences; about 6% were seen once. The specimen sequenced was PBMCs. The receptors come from a human donor in good health (CMV status not recorded). Some clones in this sample may be carry-over from other donors' samples.

This clonotype turned up a few times. The CDR3 DNA reads as TGTGCCAGCAGCGCGCGGGGACAGGGAAGGGCGACTAATGAAAAACTGTTTTTT. It specifies CASSARGQGRATNEKLFF. This chain uses TRBV7-9 with TRBJ1-4; TRBD1 agrees at 9 bases. Germline V lookup: CDR1 SEHNR, CDR2 FQNEAQ (reference sequence). V shed 5 bases and J 2 bases; nucleotides not matched to a gene: 12. The CDR3 consists of 18 residues.

This clonotype came up many times. This chain uses TRBV7-2 with TRBJ2-3; TRBD2 agrees at 15 bases. V trimming: 0 bases; J trimming: 5 bases; junction bases outside the gene matches: 9. Looked up from germline, CDR1 is SGHTA and CDR2 is FQGNSA. This CDR3 has 19 residues. CDR3 DNA sequence: TGTGCCAGCAGCTTAGCCACCGGGACTAGCGGGGGGAGGGGAGATACGCAGTATTTT. This gives the protein CASSLATGTSGGRGDTQYF.

The chain combines TRBV5-1 with TRBJ1-1; TRBD1 matches at 7 bases. The CDR3 spans 15 residues. The V segment lost 4 bases and the J segment 1 base; nucleotides outside the gene matches: 7. The germline V gene encodes CDR1 SGHRS and CDR2 YFSETQ. CDR3 protein: CASSQAKGANTEAFF. Here the CDR3 DNA reads TGCGCCAGCAGCCAAGCCAAGGGGGCGAACACTGAAGCTTTCTTT.

This chain links TRBV7-8 with TRBJ2-5; TRBD1 is a possible D gene (5 bases). Germline V CDR1 and CDR2: SGHVS, FQNEAQ. V lost 5 bases, J lost 1 base, and 11 bases lay in between. The CDR3 length is 14 residues. The CDR3 bases are TGTGCCAGCAGCACGGACATAACCCAAGAGACCCAGTACTTC. Translated, it gives CASSTDITQETQYF.

The table lists this clonotype with many counts. The J gene is TRBJ1-2, the V gene TRBV7-2; tentatively, D is TRBD1 (5 bases). Per the germline V gene, CDR1 is SGHTA and CDR2 is FQGNSA. The V end lost 1 base, the J end lost 4 bases, and 13 bases lay between the germline ends. This CDR3 contains 15 residues. The CDR3 loop reads CASSLVQAGIYGYTF. The CDR3 DNA reads TGTGCCAGCAGCTTAGTACAGGCAGGGATCTATGGCTACACCTTC. Complete variable domain (other parts from reference TRBV7-2 and TRBJ1-2): GAGVSQSPSNKVTEKGKDVELRCDPISGHTALYWYRQSLGQGLEFLIYFQGNSAPDKSGLPSDRFSAERTGGSVSTLTIQRTQQEDSAVYLCASSLVQAGIYGYTFGSGTRLTVV.

This clonotype was found many times. CDR3 in DNA: TGTGCCAGCAGCTTAGCAGCGGGGGGCCACTCTGGGGCCAACGTCCTGACTTTC. Protein: CASSLAAGGHSGANVLTF. V gene TRBV7-2 combines with J gene TRBJ2-6; 9 nucleotides match TRBD2. This CDR3 contains 18 residues. Trimming cost V 0 bases and J 0 bases; bases outside gene matches: 3. Germline CDR1 SGHTA, CDR2 FQGNSA.

Comments on this clonotype: This may stem from a read error, because a much larger clone lies one nucleotide away. This chain connects TRBV19 to TRBJ1-1; D is unclear. This CDR3 is built from 13 residues. Germline V gives CDR1 LNHDA, CDR2 SQIVND (reference sequence). V gave up 3 bases and J gave up 0 bases, with 5 bases separating them. The DNA of the CDR3 is TGTGCCAGTAGTATGGGGTTGAACACTGAAGCTTTCTTT. It yields the protein CASSMGLNTEAFF.

This clonotype was observed many times. V usage is TRBV7-2 and J usage is TRBJ2-1; tentatively, D is TRBD1 (6 bases). In germline, CDR1 is SGHTA, CDR2 FQGNSA. The CDR3 consists of 12 residues. With 8 bases removed from V and 5 bases from J, the gap between germline ends came to 10 bases. CDR3 loop: CASGQLNNEQFF. CDR3 DNA sequence: TGTGCCAGCGGACAGCTAAACAATGAGCAGTTCTTC.